These T cell receptor beta chains were read from a single sample in a study of T cells after posttransplantation cyclophosphamide. The table came from immunoSEQ multiplex PCR; TCRdb's copy has only in-frame clones and leaves some out. This set yields some 10,000 clones and no singletons; the top ten hold roughly 13%. Sequencing used PBMCs, obtained after allogeneic stem cell transplant with posttransplant cyclophosphamide. These receptors all stem from a female patient between 40 and 50 years old who received an allogeneic stem cell transplant from a related donor, was CMV-positive, and had no GVHD. Some T cells may be the graft donor's. CDR3s include the opening cysteine and the closing phenylalanine or tryptophan. D genes are given only for firm matches. Rows may omit the clone size; those that give it use once, few, many or a size class.

.	TRBD1	TRBV6-4	TRBJ1-2	TGTGCCAGCAGTGGACAGGGGAGCTATGGCTACACCTTC	CASSGQGSYGYTF
many	.	TRBV7-8	TRBJ1-2	TGTGCCAGCAGCTTGGGATCGGGACACCTCGGCAGCTCCTATGGCTACACCTTC	CASSLGSGHLGSSYGYTF
many	.	TRBV7-6	TRBJ1-4	TGTGCCAGCAGCCGCGGGGGGGCGGGGCGAGAAAAACTGTTTTTT	CASSRGGAGREKLFF
many	TRBD1	TRBV27	TRBJ2-1	TGTGCCAGCAGTTCCACGGGACAGGGGTACAATGAGCAGTTCTTC	CASSSTGQGYNEQFF
many	.	TRBV10-3	TRBJ2-7	TGTGCCATCAACAGCAATCCAGGGGGGTACGAGCAGTACTTC	CAINSNPGGYEQYF
.	TRBD2	TRBV14	TRBJ2-7	TGTGCCAGCAGCCCTCCGGGAGGGACATACGAGCAGTACTTC	CASSPPGGTYEQYF
many	TRBD1	TRBV9	TRBJ2-5	TGTGCCAGCAGCACGACGACAGGGGATGGGAGGGAGACCCAGTACTTC	CASSTTTGDGRETQYF
many	.	TRBV7-9	TRBJ2-5	TGTGCCAGCAGCCCCGGAGGTTGGGGTGGAAAGTACCAAGAGACCCAGTACTTC	CASSPGGWGGKYQETQYF
many	.	TRBV4-1	TRBJ2-1	TGCGCCAGCAGCCATAGCTTATCGTCCTACAATGAGCAGTTCTTC	CASSHSLSSYNEQFF
many	.	TRBV11-2	TRBJ2-7	TGTGCCAGCAGCTCTAAGTTTTACAGGGTGAACGAGCAGTACTTC	CASSSKFYRVNEQYF
many	.	TRBV6-1	TRBJ2-3	TGTGCCAGCAGTGAAAACCCCCGCTGGACGGGGTCGGTAGATACGCAGTATTTT	CASSENPRWTGSVDTQYF
many	.	TRBV27	TRBJ1-1	TGTGCCAGCAGTTTATTGGGACTTGGGGGAGCTTTCTTT	CASSLLGLGGAFF
many	.	TRBV5-5	TRBJ2-1	TGTGCCAGCAGCCCGCGCCTAGGGGTTTACAATGAGCAGTTCTTC	CASSPRLGVYNEQFF
.	.	TRBV25-1	TRBJ2-7	TGTGCCAGCAGTGGCGGGCCTCCCCCGCTCTACGAGCAGTACTTC	CASSGGPPPLYEQYF
many	.	TRBV10-3	TRBJ2-1	TGTGCCATCAGTGCGGTAGTAGAAAGCTTCAATGAGCAGTTCTTC	CAISAVVESFNEQFF
many	TRBD1	TRBV7-9	TRBJ2-7	TGTGCCAGCAGCTTACCAGGACAGGGTGTGAGGGAGCAGTACTTC	CASSLPGQGVREQYF
many	TRBD1	TRBV6-5	TRBJ2-3	TGTGCCAGCAGTTGGACAGGGTTGAGTACAGATACGCAGTATTTT	CASSWTGLSTDTQYF
many	TRBD2	TRBV6-6	TRBJ2-3	TGTGCCAGCAGCCCAGGCGGGGGGCGCCGGGATACGCAGTATTTT	CASSPGGGRRDTQYF
many	.	TRBV19	TRBJ1-1	TGTGCCAGTATAGAGGGAGTGAACACTGAAGCTTTCTTT	CASIEGVNTEAFF
many	.	TRBV18	TRBJ2-3	TGTGCCAGCTCACCAAAGGGGTCCACAGATACGCAGTATTTT	CASSPKGSTDTQYF
many	.	TRBV5-1	TRBJ1-2	TGCGCCAGCAGCTTGGCTTCGGGGGACTATGGCTACACCTTC	CASSLASGDYGYTF
many	TRBD2	TRBV10-1	TRBJ2-1	TGCGCCAGCAGTGAGCAGCGGGGGTCCTACAATGAGCAGTTCTTC	CASSEQRGSYNEQFF
many	.	TRBV28	TRBJ2-7	TGTGCCAGCAGTTTATTACAGTTGACCTACGAGCAGTACTTC	CASSLLQLTYEQYF
many	.	TRBV27	TRBJ2-7	TGTGCCAGCAGTGTTACGGGACATTCCTACGAGCAGTACTTC	CASSVTGHSYEQYF
many	.	TRBV30	TRBJ2-6	TGTGCCTGGAGGCCACCAACTCTGCCTGGGGCCAACGTCCTGACTTTC	CAWRPPTLPGANVLTF
many	.	TRBV6-5	TRBJ1-1	TGTGCCAGCAGTTCCTACAGGGCGAACACTGAAGCTTTCTTT	CASSSYRANTEAFF
many	TRBD1	TRBV5-1	TRBJ2-1	TGCGCCAGCGCAGGGACAGCAACTAACAATGAGCAGTTCTTC	CASAGTATNNEQFF
many	.	TRBV15	TRBJ1-2	TGTGCCACCAGCAGAGCGGGGGGCGGCTACACCTTC	CATSRAGGGYTF
many	.	TRBV19	TRBJ2-7	TGTGCCAGTAGCCCCTCTCGGTGGGCCGAGCAGTACTTC	CASSPSRWAEQYF
many	.	TRBV9	TRBJ2-1	TGTGCCAGCAGCGTAGCGGGGGCCTACAATGAGCAGTTCTTC	CASSVAGAYNEQFF
.	TRBD2	TRBV9	TRBJ2-3	TGTGCCAGCAGCCCTCCGACTAGCGGGAGCCCAGATACGCAGTATTTT	CASSPPTSGSPDTQYF